A single sample gave rise to the 21 T cell receptor beta chains below, sequenced in a study of shared clonotypes between healthy human individuals (TCRdb year 2020). Libraries were made using the immunoSEQ multiplex PCR assay. Not all clones reach the TCRdb copy of this immuneACCESS table, which keeps in-frame sequences only. Checked studies attribute under half of the gap to unresolved V genes and leave the rest unexplained. The table for this sample lists millions of clones; just over 90% of them were counted only once. The ten largest clonotypes hold 0.39% of the sample. The sequenced sample consisted of naive CD4+ T cells from PBMCs. The cell subset or site label, read with the paper, signifies: CD45RA+ positively selected. The receptors were gathered from a man between 18 and 35 years old in good health. Some clones in this sample may be carry-over from other donors' samples.

CDR3 region: CASSLGSSVNTEAFF. The CDR3 DNA follows: TGTGCCAGCAGCTTAGGTTCCTCAGTGAACACTGAAGCTTTCTTT. This chain links TRBV7-2 with TRBJ1-1, with D unresolved. Trimming left V 1 base short and J 0 bases short, with 9 bases between. Germline loops: CDR1 SGHTA, CDR2 FQGNSA. CDR3 length: 15 amino acids.

The CDR3 loop reads CASTRTSGSVSSYEQYF. The CDR3 nucleotides read TGCGCCAGCACCCGGACTAGCGGGAGCGTAAGCTCCTACGAGCAGTACTTC. V usage is TRBV5-1 and J usage is TRBJ2-7, with TRBD2 identical over 13 bases. Trimming removed 6 bases from V and 0 bases from J; junction bases left unmatched: 9. The CDR3 has 17 amino acids. CDR1 SGHRS and CDR2 YFSETQ come from the germline V gene. Filled out from reference TRBV5-1 and TRBJ2-7, the complete variable domain reads KAGVTQTPRYLIKTRGQQVTLSCSPISGHRSVSWYQQTPGQGLQFLFEYFSETQRNKGNFPGRFSGRQFSNSRSEMNVSTLELGDSALYLCASTRTSGSVSSYEQYFGPGTRLTVT.

The CDR3 loop reads CASSLLSGLEETQYF. The CDR3 DNA sequence: TGTGCCAGCAGCTTATTGTCAGGGCTAGAAGAGACCCAGTACTTC. The chain couples TRBV7-8 to TRBJ2-5, with D perhaps TRBD1 (5 bases). The length of the CDR3 is 15 residues. V lost 2 bases and J 3 bases, leaving 13 bases between the germline ends. Germline values: CDR1 SGHVS, CDR2 FQNEAQ. The whole variable domain, remainder taken from reference TRBV7-8 and TRBJ2-5, is GAGVSQSPRYKVAKRGQDVALRCDPISGHVSLFWYQQALGQGPEFLTYFQNEAQLDKSGLPSDRFFAERPEGSVSTLKIQRTQQEDSAVYLCASSLLSGLEETQYFGPGTRLLVL.

As regards this clone: Additional DNA sequences in this sample encode the identical CDR3. The genes are TRBV6-6 and TRBJ2-7; 7 bases map to TRBD1. This CDR3 comprises 13 residues. CDR1 and CDR2 (germline): MNHNY, SVGAGI (reference sequence). The V segment lost 4 bases and the J segment 1 base; nucleotides outside the gene matches: 1. CDR3 DNA: TGTGCCAGCAGTTCAGGGGGTTCCTACGAGCAGTACTTC. Protein product: CASSSGGSYEQYF.

This clone was recorded a few times. The chain carries TRBV4-1 and TRBJ1-5; D remains unclear. Germline V gives CDR1 MGHRA, CDR2 YSYEKL. The CDR3 is made up of 13 amino acids. Trimming took 0 bases from V and 9 from J, leaving 9 bases between them. As DNA, the CDR3 is TGCGCCAGCAGCCAAGAAAATCAACGGCCCCAGCATTTT. It encodes CASSQENQRPQHF.

V is TRBV29-1 and J is TRBJ2-7; 7 nucleotides agree with TRBD2. Germline V gene data show CDR1 as SQVTM and CDR2 as ANQGSEA. Trimming cost V 5 bases and J 2 bases; bases outside gene matches: 9. This CDR3 spans 14 amino acids. The CDR3 loop is CSVSFRLAAYEQYF. The CDR3 region has the DNA TGCAGCGTTAGCTTCCGGCTAGCGGCCTACGAGCAGTACTTC.

The chain is built from TRBV6-7 and TRBJ2-2; D remains ambiguous. TRBV6-7 is recorded as an ORF, its role being uncertain. The CDR3 is made up of 16 amino acids. Trimming left V 2 bases short and J 5 bases short, with 15 bases between. The CDR3 DNA reads TGTGCCAGCAGTTACCATCCCGTGGTCCCAACCGGGGAGCTGTTTTTT. Its translation is CASSYHPVVPTGELFF.

Note on this clone: The sample has other DNA sequences that encode this CDR3 too. As DNA, the CDR3 is TGCGCCAGCAGCTTGGGGCCAGCAGATACGCAGTATTTT. Protein product: CASSLGPADTQYF. V usage is TRBV5-1 and J usage is TRBJ2-3; D is unclear. V was pared by 0 bases and J by 4 bases, with 6 bases between. Germline CDR1 SGHRS, CDR2 YFSETQ. This CDR3 has 13 amino acids.

CDR3 DNA: TGTGCCAGCAAGAGAGGGACTAGCGGGCCCTACGAGCAGTACTTC. Protein: CASKRGTSGPYEQYF. The V gene is TRBV6-1, the J gene TRBJ2-7; 12 nucleotides agree with TRBD2. CDR3 size: 15 residues. CDR1 is MNHNS, CDR2 SASEGT, per germline. Germline trimming cut 7 bases from V and 2 bases from J; bases unmatched to any gene: 6.

This chain uses TRBV28 with TRBJ2-5, with D unresolved. Germline V CDR1 and CDR2: MDHEN, SYDVKM. V was trimmed by 3 bases and J by 3 bases, leaving 8 bases between them. The CDR3 length is 13 residues. The CDR3 here is CASSFYAEETQYF. The CDR3 nucleotides read TGTGCCAGCAGTTTTTACGCGGAAGAGACCCAGTACTTC.

The chain has TRBV10-3 and TRBJ2-7; TRBD2 might be the D (5 bases). This CDR3 comprises 15 residues. Germline values: CDR1 ENHRY, CDR2 SYGVKD. Trimming left V 3 bases short and J 0 bases short, with 12 bases between. The CDR3 DNA reads as TGTGCCATCAGTGAAAGGTGGGAGAGCTCCTACGAGCAGTACTTC. Amino acid sequence: CAISERWESSYEQYF.

Written as DNA, the CDR3 is TGTGCCATCAGCAGGGGGGTTGCTGAGACCCAGTACTTC. It yields the protein CAISRGVAETQYF. V gene TRBV10-3 combines with J gene TRBJ2-5; D might be TRBD1 (7 bases). Germline V gene lookup returns CDR1 ENHRY and CDR2 SYGVKD. CDR3 length: 13 residues. Trimming left V 6 bases short and J 5 bases short, with 13 bases between.

The rearrangement links TRBV10-1 to TRBJ2-3; D ambiguous. Per germline, CDR1 WNHNN and CDR2 SYGVQD (reference sequence). V lost 4 bases to trimming and J lost 0 bases, with 5 bases between them. The CDR3 length is 13 residues. CDR3 amino acids: CASSGASTDTQYF. CDR3 DNA: TGCGCCAGCAGTGGAGCTAGCACAGATACGCAGTATTTT.

In regard to this clone: One junction end does not reproduce the germline sequence, and a read error may be involved. The genes are TRBV28 and TRBJ1-1; D is possibly TRBD1 (5 bases). The CDR3 has 12 amino acids. Germline V gives CDR1 MDHEN, CDR2 SYDVKM. CDR3 bases: TGCGCCCTACAGGAGCAGAACACTGAAGCTTTCTTT. Protein sequence: CALQEQNTEAFF.

The chain couples TRBV4-3 to TRBJ2-7; the match to TRBD2 covers 10 bases. This CDR3 region has 15 residues. The V gene end was trimmed by 1 base and the J gene end by 3 bases; junction bases not matched to a gene: 3. CDR1 and CDR2 from the germline V gene are LGHNA and YSLEER. CDR3 amino acids: CASSQVQRGGYEQYF. Written as DNA, the CDR3 is TGCGCCAGCAGCCAAGTCCAGCGGGGGGGCTACGAGCAGTACTTC.

On this clone: A junction end diverges from the germline sequence, so it may reflect a read error. V is TRBV19 and J is TRBJ2-7, with 14 nucleotides matching TRBD2. The V gene's germline CDR1 is LNHDA and CDR2 SQIVND (reference sequence). The CDR3 runs 14 residues. Here the CDR3 DNA reads TGTGCCAGTAGCGCTCGACTAGCGGGAGGGCCGCTACGCTTC. The encoded protein is CASSARLAGGPLRF.

The V and J genes are TRBV5-1 and TRBJ1-3, with D unclear. V gave up 0 bases and J gave up 0 bases, with 10 bases separating them. CDR3 length equals 16 residues. The germline gives CDR1 SGHRS, CDR2 YFSETQ. The CDR3 loop reads CASSLGHSNSGNTIYF. The CDR3 DNA sequence: TGCGCCAGCAGCTTGGGCCACAGTAACTCTGGAAACACCATATATTTT.

The chain employs TRBV10-1 and TRBJ2-3; D is ambiguous. CDR1 is WNHNN, CDR2 SYGVQD, per germline (reference sequence). Trimming shortened V by 3 bases and J by 7 bases, and 11 bases separated the two germline ends. The CDR3 is 13 residues long. The chain's CDR3 is CASSDNHANTQYF. CDR3 bases: TGCGCCAGCAGTGACAACCACGCGAATACGCAGTATTTT.

This clone was seen only once. The V and J genes are TRBV9 and TRBJ1-1, with 8 bases matching TRBD1. Per the germline V gene, CDR1 is SGDLS and CDR2 is YYNGEE. V shed 3 bases and J 4 bases; nucleotides not matched to a gene: 5. The length of the CDR3 is 14 residues. CDR3 residues: CASSGQGWRTEAFF. The DNA of the CDR3 is TGTGCCAGCAGCGGACAGGGGTGGCGCACTGAAGCTTTCTTT.

This clone was seen just once. The V and J genes are TRBV5-1 and TRBJ2-5; 7 bases are shared with TRBD1. The CDR3 is 14 residues long. The J segment lost 3 bases and the V segment lost 0 bases, leaving 2 bases of the junction unmatched. From germline, CDR1 is SGHRS and CDR2 YFSETQ. Written as DNA, the CDR3 is TGCGCCAGCAGCTTGGTAGGGACAGAAGAGACCCAGTACTTC. Protein: CASSLVGTEETQYF.

The chain employs TRBV6-1 and TRBJ2-5, with D perhaps being TRBD1 or TRBD2 (6 bases each). This CDR3 is 17 amino acids long. Trimming took off 5 bases at V and 2 bases at J, with 21 bases between the two ends. Germline V gives CDR1 MNHNS, CDR2 SASEGT. CDR3 in amino acids: CASSQGGRGAFQETQYF. In nucleotides, the CDR3 is TGTGCCAGCAGTCAAGGGGGAAGGGGGGCGTTTCAAGAGACCCAGTACTTC.